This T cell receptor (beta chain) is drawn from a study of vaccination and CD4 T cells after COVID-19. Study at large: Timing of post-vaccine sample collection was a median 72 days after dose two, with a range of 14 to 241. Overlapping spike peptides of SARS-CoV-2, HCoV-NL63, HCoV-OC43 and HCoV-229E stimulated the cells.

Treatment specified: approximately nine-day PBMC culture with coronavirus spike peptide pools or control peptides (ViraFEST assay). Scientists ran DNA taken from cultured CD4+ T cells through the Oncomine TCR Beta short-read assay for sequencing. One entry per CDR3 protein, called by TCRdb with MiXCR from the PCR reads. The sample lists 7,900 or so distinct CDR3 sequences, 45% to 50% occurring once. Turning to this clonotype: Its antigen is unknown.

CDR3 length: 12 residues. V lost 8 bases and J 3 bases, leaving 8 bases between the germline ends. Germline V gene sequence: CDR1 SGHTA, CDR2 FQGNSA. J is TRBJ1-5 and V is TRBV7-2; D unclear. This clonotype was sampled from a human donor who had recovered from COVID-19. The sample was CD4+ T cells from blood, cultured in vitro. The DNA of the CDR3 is TGTGCCAGCTCATACCCCAATCAGCCCCAGCATTTT. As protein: CASSYPNQPQHF.